This T cell receptor (beta chain) emerged from a study of preoperative IRX-2 immunotherapy in early breast cancer. Generated by immunoSEQ multiplex PCR, the TCRdb table keeps only in-frame clones and is missing some. The sample lists more than 35,000 clones, 60% to 85% occurring once. Treatment here: preoperative locoregional IRX-2 cytokine immunotherapy. This sample comprised tumor tissue, obtained after IRX-2 immunotherapy. The TCR sequence derives from a human donor with breast cancer.

The DNA for the CDR3 is TGTGCCAGCAGTTTGTACTCGAACACTGAAGCTTTCTTT. Its translation is CASSLYSNTEAFF. This chain uses TRBV9 with TRBJ1-1; D gene uncertain. The CDR3 covers 13 residues. The germline V gene encodes CDR1 SGDLS and CDR2 YYNGEE. V was shortened by 5 bases and J by 1 base, with 9 bases between the two germline ends.